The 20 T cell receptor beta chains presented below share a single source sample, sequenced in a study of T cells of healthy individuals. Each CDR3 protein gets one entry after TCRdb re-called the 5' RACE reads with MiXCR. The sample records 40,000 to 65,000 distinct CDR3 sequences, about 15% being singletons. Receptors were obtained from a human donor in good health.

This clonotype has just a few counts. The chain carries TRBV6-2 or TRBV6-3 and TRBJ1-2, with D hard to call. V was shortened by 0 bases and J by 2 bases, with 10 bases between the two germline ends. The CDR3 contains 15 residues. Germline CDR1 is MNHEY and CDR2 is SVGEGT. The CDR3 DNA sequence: TGTGCCAGCAGTTACTCGAGGGAACAGAACTATGGCTACACCTTC. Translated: CASSYSREQNYGYTF.

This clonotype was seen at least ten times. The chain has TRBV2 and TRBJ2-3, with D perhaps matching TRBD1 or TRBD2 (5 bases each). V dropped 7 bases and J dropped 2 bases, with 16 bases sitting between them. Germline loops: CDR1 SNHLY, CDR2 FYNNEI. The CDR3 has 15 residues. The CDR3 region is CASTMGTTFTDTQYF. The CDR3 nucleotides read TGTGCCAGCACCATGGGGACCACCTTCACAGATACGCAGTATTTT.

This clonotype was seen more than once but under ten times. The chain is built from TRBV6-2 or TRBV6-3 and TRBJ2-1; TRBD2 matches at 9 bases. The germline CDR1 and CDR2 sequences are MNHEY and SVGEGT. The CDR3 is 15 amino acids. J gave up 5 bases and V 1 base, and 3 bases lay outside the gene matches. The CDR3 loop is CASSYLAGVDNEQFF. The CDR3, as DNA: TGTGCCAGCAGTTACTTAGCGGGAGTTGACAATGAGCAGTTCTTC.

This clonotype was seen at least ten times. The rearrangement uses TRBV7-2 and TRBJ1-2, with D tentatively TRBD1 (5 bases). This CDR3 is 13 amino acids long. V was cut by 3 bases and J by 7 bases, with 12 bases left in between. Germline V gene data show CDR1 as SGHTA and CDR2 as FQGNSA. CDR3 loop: CASSFTGRGGYTF. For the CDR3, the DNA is TGTGCCAGCAGCTTCACAGGCCGGGGTGGCTACACCTTC.

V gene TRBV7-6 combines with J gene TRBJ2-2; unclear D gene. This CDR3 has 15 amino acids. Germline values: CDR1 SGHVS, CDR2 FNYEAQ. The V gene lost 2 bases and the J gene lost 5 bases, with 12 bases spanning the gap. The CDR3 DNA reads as TGTGCCAGCAGCTTAAGATCCTGGACGACCGGGGAGCTGTTTTTT. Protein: CASSLRSWTTGELFF.

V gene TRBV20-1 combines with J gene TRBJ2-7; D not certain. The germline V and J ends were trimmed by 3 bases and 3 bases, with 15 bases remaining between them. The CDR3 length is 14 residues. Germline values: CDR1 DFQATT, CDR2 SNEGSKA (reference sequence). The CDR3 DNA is TGCAGTGCTAGGTCGCAGGCGGCGATCTACGAGCAGTACTTC. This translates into CSARSQAAIYEQYF.

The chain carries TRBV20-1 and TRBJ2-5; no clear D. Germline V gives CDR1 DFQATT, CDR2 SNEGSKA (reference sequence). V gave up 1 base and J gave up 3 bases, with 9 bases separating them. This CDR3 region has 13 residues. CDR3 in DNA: TGCAGTGCTAGAGGCTCGGAGAAAGAGACCCAGTACTTC. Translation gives CSARGSEKETQYF.

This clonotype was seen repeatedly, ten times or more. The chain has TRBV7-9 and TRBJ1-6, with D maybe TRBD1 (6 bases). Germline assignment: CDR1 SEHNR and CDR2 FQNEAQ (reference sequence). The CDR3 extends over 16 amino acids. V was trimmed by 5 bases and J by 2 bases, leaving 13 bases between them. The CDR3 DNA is TGTGCCAGCAGCCCCCTCGACAGGACCTATAATTCACCCCTCCACTTT. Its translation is CASSPLDRTYNSPLHF.

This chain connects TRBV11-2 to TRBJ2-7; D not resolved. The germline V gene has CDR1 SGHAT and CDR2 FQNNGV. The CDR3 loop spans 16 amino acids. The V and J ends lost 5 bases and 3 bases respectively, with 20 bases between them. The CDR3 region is CASSINRISLNYEQYF. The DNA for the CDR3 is TGTGCCAGCAGCATTAACAGAATCTCCTTGAACTACGAGCAGTACTTC.

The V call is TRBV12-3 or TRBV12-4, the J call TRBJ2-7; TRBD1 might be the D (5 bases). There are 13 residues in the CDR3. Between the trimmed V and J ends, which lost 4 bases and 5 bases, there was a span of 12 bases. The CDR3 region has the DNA TGTGCCAGCAGTTCAGGGAAAACTAACGAGCAGTACTTC. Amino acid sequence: CASSSGKTNEQYF.

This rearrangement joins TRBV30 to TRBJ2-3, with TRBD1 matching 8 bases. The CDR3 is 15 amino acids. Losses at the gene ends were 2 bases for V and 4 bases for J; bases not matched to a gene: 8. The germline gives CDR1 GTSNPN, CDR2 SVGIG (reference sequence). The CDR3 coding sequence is TGTGCCTGGAGTCCTGACAGGGGACACGCAGATACGCAGTATTTT. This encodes CAWSPDRGHADTQYF.

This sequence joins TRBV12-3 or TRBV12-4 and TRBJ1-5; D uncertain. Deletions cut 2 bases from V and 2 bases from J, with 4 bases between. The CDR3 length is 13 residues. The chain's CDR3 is CASSLSGNQPQHF. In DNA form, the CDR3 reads TGTGCCAGCAGTTTATCCGGCAATCAGCCCCAGCATTTT.

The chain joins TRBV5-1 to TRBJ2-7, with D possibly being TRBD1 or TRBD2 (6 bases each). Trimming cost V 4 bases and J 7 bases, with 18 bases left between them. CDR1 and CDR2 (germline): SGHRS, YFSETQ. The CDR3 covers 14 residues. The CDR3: CASSLDSPEGEQYF. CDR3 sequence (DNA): TGCGCCAGCAGCCTGGACAGTCCGGAGGGAGAGCAGTACTTC.

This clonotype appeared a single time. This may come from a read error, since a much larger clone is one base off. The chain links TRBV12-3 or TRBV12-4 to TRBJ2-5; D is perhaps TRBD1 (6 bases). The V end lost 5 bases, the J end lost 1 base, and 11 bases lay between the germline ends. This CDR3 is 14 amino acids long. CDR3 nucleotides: TGTGCCAGCAGTCCGAACAGGGCCCAAGAGACCCAGTACTTC. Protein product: CASSPNRAQETQYF.

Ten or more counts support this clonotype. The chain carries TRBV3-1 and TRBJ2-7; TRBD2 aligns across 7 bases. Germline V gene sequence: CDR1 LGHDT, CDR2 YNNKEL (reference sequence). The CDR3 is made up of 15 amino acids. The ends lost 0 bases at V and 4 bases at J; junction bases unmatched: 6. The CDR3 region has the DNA TGTGCCAGCAGCCAAGATCACGGGGAGGGGTACGAGCAGTACTTC. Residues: CASSQDHGEGYEQYF.

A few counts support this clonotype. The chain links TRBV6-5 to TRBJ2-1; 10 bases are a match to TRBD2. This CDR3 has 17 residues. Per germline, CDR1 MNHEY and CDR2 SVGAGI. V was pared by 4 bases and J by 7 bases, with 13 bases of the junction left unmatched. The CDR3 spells CASSSTLSGRAGNEQFF. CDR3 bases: TGTGCCAGCAGTTCAACTCTCAGCGGGAGGGCCGGTAATGAGCAGTTCTTC.

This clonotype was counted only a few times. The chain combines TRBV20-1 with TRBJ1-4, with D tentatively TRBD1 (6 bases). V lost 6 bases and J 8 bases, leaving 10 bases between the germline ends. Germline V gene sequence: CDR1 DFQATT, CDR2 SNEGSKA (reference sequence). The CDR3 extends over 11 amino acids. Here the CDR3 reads CSAAGEEKLFF. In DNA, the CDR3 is TGCAGTGCCGCAGGGGAGGAAAAACTGTTTTTT.

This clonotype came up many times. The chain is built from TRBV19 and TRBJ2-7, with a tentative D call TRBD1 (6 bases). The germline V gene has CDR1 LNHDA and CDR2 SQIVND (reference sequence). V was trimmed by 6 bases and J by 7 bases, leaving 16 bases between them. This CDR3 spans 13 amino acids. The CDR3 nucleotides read TGTGCCAGTAGCGAACAGGGTCTGAGGGAGCAGTACTTC. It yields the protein CASSEQGLREQYF. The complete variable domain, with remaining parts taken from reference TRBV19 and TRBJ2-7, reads DGGITQSPKYLFRKEGQNVTLSCEQNLNHDAMYWYRQDPGQGLRLIYYSQIVNDFQKGDIAEGYSVSREKKESFPLTVTSAQKNPTAFYLCASSEQGLREQYFGPGTRLTVT.

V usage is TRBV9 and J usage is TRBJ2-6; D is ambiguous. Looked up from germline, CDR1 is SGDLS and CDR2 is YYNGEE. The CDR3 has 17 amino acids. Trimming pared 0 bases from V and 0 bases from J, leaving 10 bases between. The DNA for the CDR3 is TGTGCCAGCAGCGTAGATATTAGCTTCTCTGGGGCCAACGTCCTGACTTTC. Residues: CASSVDISFSGANVLTF.

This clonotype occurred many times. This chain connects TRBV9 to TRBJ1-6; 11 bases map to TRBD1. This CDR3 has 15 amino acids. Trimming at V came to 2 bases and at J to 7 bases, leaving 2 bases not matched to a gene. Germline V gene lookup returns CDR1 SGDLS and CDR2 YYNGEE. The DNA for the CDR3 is TGTGCCAGCAGCGTCGGGACAGGGGGGAATTCACCCCTCCACTTT. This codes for CASSVGTGGNSPLHF.